This passage covers 13 T cell receptor beta chains from one sample sequenced in a study of OX40 agonist ivuxolimab in advanced cancers. Assay: immunoSEQ multiplex PCR; the TCRdb copy retains only in-frame clones and omits some. The table shows over 9,500 clones, with 80% to 95% occurring only once. The sequences come from CD4+ or CD8+ T cells sorted from blood, collected in a trial of the OX40 agonist ivuxolimab. The receptor source for this set is an adult with an advanced solid tumor such as melanoma, head and neck, liver or kidney cancer.

This rearrangement joins TRBV7-9 to TRBJ2-5, with unresolved D. Germline V CDR1 and CDR2: SEHNR, FQNEAQ (reference sequence). The CDR3 length is 13 residues. Trimming cost V 4 bases and J 5 bases, with 11 bases left between them. The CDR3 loop reads CASSSSGSETQYF. The DNA for the CDR3 is TGTGCCAGCAGCTCGAGTGGGTCTGAGACCCAGTACTTC.

This clone was recorded once. The chain uses TRBV4-2 and TRBJ2-5; tentatively, D is TRBD2 (7 bases). Deletions cut 0 bases from V and 4 bases from J, with 12 bases between. Germline assignment: CDR1 LGHNA and CDR2 YNFKEQ. The CDR3 has 15 residues. The CDR3 spells CASSQDKGEGETQYF. In nucleotides, the CDR3 is TGTGCCAGCAGCCAAGACAAGGGGGAGGGAGAGACCCAGTACTTC.

The chain links TRBV6-6 to TRBJ1-1, with D uncertain. Germline V gene data show CDR1 as MNHNY and CDR2 as SVGAGI (reference sequence). CDR3 size: 12 residues. V lost 0 bases, J lost 5 bases, and 4 bases lay in between. This CDR3 is CASSYSRTEAFF. The CDR3 DNA follows: TGTGCCAGCAGTTACTCTCGGACTGAAGCTTTCTTT.

The rearrangement joins TRBV13 to TRBJ2-5; 14 bases match TRBD2. CDR1 is PRHDT and CDR2 is FYEKMQ in the germline V gene (reference sequence). The length of the CDR3 is 16 residues. V shed 2 bases, J shed 5 bases, and the junction held 4 bases outside the gene matches. The CDR3, as DNA: TGTGCCAGCAGCTTAAGACTAGCGGGGGGGCTTGAGACCCAGTACTTC. Amino acids: CASSLRLAGGLETQYF.

The CDR3: CASRSTGHYGYTF. The CDR3, as DNA: TGTGCCAGCAGATCGACAGGCCACTATGGCTACACCTTC. The chain has TRBV7-2 and TRBJ1-2; D is perhaps TRBD1 (6 bases). This CDR3 comprises 13 residues. In germline, CDR1 is SGHTA, CDR2 FQGNSA. V lost 6 bases and J 3 bases, leaving 11 bases between the germline ends. Using reference TRBV7-2 and TRBJ1-2 for the parts outside the CDR3, the full variable domain is GAGVSQSPSNKVTEKGKDVELRCDPISGHTALYWYRQSLGQGLEFLIYFQGNSAPDKSGLPSDRFSAERTGGSVSTLTIQRTQQEDSAVYLCASRSTGHYGYTFGSGTRLTVV.

The CDR3 sequence: CASSPRPSGGEQYF. In nucleotides, the CDR3 is TGTGCCAGCAGTCCCAGACCGTCGGGGGGTGAGCAGTACTTC. The chain has TRBV5-6 and TRBJ2-7; 7 bases align to TRBD2. Unmatched junction bases numbered 12, after V lost 5 bases and J lost 7 bases. The CDR3 runs 14 residues. Germline V gene data show CDR1 as SGHDT and CDR2 as YYEEEE.

The chain joins TRBV4-3 to TRBJ1-2; weak D call: TRBD1 (5 bases). This CDR3 is 15 amino acids long. V lost 0 bases and J 5 bases, leaving 13 bases between the germline ends. Germline V gives CDR1 LGHNA, CDR2 YSLEER. The CDR3 nucleotides read TGCGCCAGCAGCCAAGATCCTGCCGGGGGGTATGGCTACACCTTC. It specifies CASSQDPAGGYGYTF.

This clone is a singleton in its sample. This chain uses TRBV7-7 with TRBJ1-2, with unresolved D. Trimming shortened V by 5 bases and J by 0 bases, and 19 bases separated the two germline ends. The CDR3 length is 17 residues. Germline CDR1 is SSHAT and CDR2 is FNYEAQ (reference sequence). The CDR3 bases are TGTGCCAGCAGCCCGGTCCGGGAAAATCCCCCTAACTATGGCTACACCTTC. Translation gives CASSPVRENPPNYGYTF.

This clone appeared a single time. The gene calls are TRBV19 and TRBJ2-5, with 11 positions matching TRBD1. V lost 7 bases to trimming and J lost 4 bases; unmatched junction nucleotides: 8. Germline-derived CDR1 and CDR2 are LNHDA and SQIVND (reference sequence). CDR3 size: 15 residues. For the CDR3, the DNA is TGTGCCAGTACCACCGGGACAGGGGGTTTAGAGACCCAGTACTTC. This translates into CASTTGTGGLETQYF.

The rearrangement links TRBV6-1 to TRBJ1-1, with D unclear. V lost 1 base and J lost 10, with 16 bases in between. There are 14 residues in the CDR3. CDR1 and CDR2 from the germline V gene are MNHNS and SASEGT. The CDR3 nucleotides read TGTGCCAGCAGTGAAGACAGCCTAGGTTTCGTAGCTTTCTTT. This sequence encodes CASSEDSLGFVAFF.

V and J are TRBV29-1 and TRBJ2-3; D could derive from TRBD1 or TRBD2 (5 bases each). Trimming removed 3 bases from V and 2 bases from J, with 9 bases in between. This CDR3 comprises 13 residues. CDR1 is SQVTM, CDR2 ANQGSEA, per germline. The CDR3 bases are TGCAGCGTTGACCCTGGGACCACAGATACGCAGTATTTT. It codes for CSVDPGTTDTQYF.

The chain combines TRBV2 with TRBJ2-1; 15 bases are a match to TRBD2. Germline V gene lookup returns CDR1 SNHLY and CDR2 FYNNEI. V lost 6 bases, J lost 0 bases, and 9 bases stayed unmatched. This CDR3 is built from 19 residues. In nucleotides, the CDR3 is TGTGCCAGCAGATTACCGGGACTAGCGGGGGGCAACTCCTACAATGAGCAGTTCTTC. Translated, it gives CASRLPGLAGGNSYNEQFF.

The genes are TRBV12-5 and TRBJ2-5; the D gene is possibly TRBD2 (5 bases). The germline V and J ends were trimmed by 1 base and 5 bases, with 11 bases remaining between them. The CDR3 has 14 amino acids. Germline loops: CDR1 LGHNT, CDR2 FRNRAP. The CDR3 DNA follows: TGTGCTAGTGGTTTGGCGGGAATAGGGGAGACCCAGTACTTC. This codes for CASGLAGIGETQYF.